This TCR beta chain was profiled in a study of blood T cell repertoires in COVID-19. Turning to the study itself: PBMCs, B-cell-depleted T cells, or T cells were the source of the cDNA or gDNA that made up the material.

Original handling: Researchers report that nucleated cell counts were estimated from reference gene primer amplification. Sequencing was performed with immunoSEQ multiplex PCR; in TCRdb, only in-frame clones are kept and a portion is missing. The DNA gave D and trimming, while V, J and clone size come from that table. The top ten clones hold more than 15% of a sample with about 80,000 clones, about 79% of them seen once. The CDR3 is 14 amino acids. V was clipped by 5 bases and J by 1 base, with 10 bases between them. From germline, CDR1 is LNHDA and CDR2 SQIVND (reference sequence). The V gene is TRBV19, the J gene TRBJ2-3; D not resolved. Sequencing used peripheral blood. The receptor comes from a human donor in a cohort sampled during active COVID-19. The CDR3 region is CASSSAQGTDTQYF. Written as DNA, the CDR3 is TGTGCCAGTAGTTCCGCCCAGGGCACAGATACGCAGTATTTT.